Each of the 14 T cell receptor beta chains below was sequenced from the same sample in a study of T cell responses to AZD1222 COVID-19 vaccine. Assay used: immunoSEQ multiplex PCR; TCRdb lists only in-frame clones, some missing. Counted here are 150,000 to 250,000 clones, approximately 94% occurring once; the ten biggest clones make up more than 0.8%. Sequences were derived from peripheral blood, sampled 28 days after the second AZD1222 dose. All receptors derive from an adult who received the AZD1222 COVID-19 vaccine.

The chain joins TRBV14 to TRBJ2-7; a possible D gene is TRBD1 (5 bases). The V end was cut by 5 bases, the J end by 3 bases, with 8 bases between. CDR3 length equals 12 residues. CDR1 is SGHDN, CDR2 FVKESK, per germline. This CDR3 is CASSSGIYEQYF. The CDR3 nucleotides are TGTGCCAGCAGCTCAGGGATCTACGAGCAGTACTTC.

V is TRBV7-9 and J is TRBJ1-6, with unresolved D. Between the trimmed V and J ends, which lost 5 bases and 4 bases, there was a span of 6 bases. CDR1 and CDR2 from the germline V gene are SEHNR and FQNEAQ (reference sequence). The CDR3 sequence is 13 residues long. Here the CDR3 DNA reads TGTGCCAGCAGCCCAGAATATAATTCACCCCTCCACTTT. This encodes CASSPEYNSPLHF.

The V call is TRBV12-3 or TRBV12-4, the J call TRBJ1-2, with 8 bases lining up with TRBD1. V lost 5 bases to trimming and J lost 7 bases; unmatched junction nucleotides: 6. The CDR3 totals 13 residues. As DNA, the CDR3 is TGTGCCAGCAGTCCCCGACAGGGGTCTGGCTACACCTTC. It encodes CASSPRQGSGYTF.

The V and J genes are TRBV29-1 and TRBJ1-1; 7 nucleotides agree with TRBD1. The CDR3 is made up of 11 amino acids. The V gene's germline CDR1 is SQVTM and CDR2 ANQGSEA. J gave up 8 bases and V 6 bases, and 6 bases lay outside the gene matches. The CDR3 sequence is CSVRQGLEAFF. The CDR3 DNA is TGCAGCGTGAGACAGGGCTTGGAAGCTTTCTTT.

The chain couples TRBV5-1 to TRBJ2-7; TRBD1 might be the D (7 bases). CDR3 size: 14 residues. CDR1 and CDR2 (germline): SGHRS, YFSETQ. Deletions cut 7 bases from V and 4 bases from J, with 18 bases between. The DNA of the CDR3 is TGCGCCAGCCATTCGGCAGGGGGGAATTACGAGCAGTACTTC. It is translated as CASHSAGGNYEQYF.

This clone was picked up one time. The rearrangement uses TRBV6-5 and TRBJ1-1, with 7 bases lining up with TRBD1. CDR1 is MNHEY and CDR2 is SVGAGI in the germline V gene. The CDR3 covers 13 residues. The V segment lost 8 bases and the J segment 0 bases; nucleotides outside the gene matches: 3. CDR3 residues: CASRQGLNTEAFF. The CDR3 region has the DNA TGTGCCAGCCGACAGGGACTGAACACTGAAGCTTTCTTT.

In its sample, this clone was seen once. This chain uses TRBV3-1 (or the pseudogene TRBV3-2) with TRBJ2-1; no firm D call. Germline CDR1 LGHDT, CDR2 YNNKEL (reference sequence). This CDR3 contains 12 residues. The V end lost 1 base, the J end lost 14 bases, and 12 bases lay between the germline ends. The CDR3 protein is CASSQGPMGEFF. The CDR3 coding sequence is TGTGCCAGCAGCCAAGGCCCCATGGGCGAGTTCTTC.

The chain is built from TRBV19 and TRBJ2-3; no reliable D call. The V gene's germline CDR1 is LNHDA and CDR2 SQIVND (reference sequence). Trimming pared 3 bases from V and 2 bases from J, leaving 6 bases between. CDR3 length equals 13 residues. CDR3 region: CASSIQNTDTQYF. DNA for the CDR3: TGTGCCAGTAGTATTCAGAACACAGATACGCAGTATTTT.

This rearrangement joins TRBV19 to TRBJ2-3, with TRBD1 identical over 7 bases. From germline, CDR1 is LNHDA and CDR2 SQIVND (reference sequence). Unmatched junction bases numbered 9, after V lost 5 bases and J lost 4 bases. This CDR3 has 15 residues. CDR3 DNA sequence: TGTGCCAGTAGTCTGCCTAACAGGGGCTCAGATACGCAGTATTTT. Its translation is CASSLPNRGSDTQYF.

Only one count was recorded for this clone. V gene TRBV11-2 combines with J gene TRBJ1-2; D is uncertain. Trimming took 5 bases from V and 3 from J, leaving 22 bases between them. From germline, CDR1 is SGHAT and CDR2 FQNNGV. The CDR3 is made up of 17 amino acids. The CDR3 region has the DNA TGTGCCAGCAGCCTCAACTTTGACCCCCTAACGGACTATGGCTACACCTTC. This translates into CASSLNFDPLTDYGYTF.

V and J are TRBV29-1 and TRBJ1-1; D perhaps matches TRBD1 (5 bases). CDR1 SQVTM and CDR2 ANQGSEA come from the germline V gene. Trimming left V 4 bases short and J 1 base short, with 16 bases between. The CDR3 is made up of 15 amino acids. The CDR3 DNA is TGCAGCGTTGTGCCGAGGCAGGGACGGAACACTGAAGCTTTCTTT. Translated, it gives CSVVPRQGRNTEAFF.

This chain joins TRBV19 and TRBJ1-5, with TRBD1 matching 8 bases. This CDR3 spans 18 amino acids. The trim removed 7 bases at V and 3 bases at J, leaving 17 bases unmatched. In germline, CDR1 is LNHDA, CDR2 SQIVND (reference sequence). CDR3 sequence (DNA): TGTGCCAGTAAAGGGAGCAGGGGGCCTGGGGTGAACAATCAGCCCCAGCATTTT. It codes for CASKGSRGPGVNNQPQHF.

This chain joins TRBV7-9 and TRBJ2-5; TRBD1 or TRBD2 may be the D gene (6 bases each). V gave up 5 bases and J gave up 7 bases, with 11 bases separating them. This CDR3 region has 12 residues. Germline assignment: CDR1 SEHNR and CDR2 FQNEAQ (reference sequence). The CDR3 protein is CASSPGGRTQYF. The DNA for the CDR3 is TGTGCCAGCAGCCCCGGGGGCCGGACCCAGTACTTC.

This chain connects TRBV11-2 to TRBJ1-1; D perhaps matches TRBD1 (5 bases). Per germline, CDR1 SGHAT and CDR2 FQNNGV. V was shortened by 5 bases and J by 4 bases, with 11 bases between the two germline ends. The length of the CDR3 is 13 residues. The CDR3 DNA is TGTGCCAGCAGCGAAGGGGCTTTCACTGAAGCTTTCTTT. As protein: CASSEGAFTEAFF.